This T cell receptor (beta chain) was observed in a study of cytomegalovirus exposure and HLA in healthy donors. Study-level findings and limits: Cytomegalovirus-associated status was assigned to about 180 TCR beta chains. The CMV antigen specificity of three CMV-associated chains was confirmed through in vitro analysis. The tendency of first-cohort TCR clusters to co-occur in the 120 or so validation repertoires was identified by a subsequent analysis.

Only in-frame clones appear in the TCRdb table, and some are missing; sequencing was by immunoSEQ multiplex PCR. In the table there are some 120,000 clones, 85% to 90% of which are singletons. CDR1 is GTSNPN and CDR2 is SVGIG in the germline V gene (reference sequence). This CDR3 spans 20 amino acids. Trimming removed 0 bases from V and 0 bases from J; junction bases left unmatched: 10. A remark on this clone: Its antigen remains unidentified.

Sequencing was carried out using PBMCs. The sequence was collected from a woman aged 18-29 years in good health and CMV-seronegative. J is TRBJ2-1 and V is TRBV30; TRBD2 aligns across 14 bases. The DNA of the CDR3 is TGTGCCTGGAGTGTACTAGAGACTAGCGGGGGGGAGCTCTCCTACAATGAGCAGTTCTTC. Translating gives CAWSVLETSGGELSYNEQFF.